The 10 T cell receptor beta chains listed next were all sequenced from one sample in a study of blood T cell repertoires in COVID-19. The method was immunoSEQ multiplex PCR; TCRdb's version includes in-frame clones alone and lacks a portion of them. Of around 300,000 clones in the sample, roughly 90% were seen once. Specimen: peripheral blood. All receptors derive from a woman aged 40 to 49 who had recovered from COVID-19.

V and J are TRBV6-5 and TRBJ2-7; 8 positions agree with TRBD2. V lost 5 bases and J lost 4; bases outside the gene matches: 10. Germline lookup yields CDR1 MNHEY and CDR2 SVGAGI. The CDR3 contains 15 residues. The CDR3 DNA is TGTGCCAGCAGTCCCACGGGGGGGGTGAGGTACGAGCAGTACTTC. Amino acids: CASSPTGGVRYEQYF.

The chain uses TRBV7-2 and TRBJ2-3; D possibly corresponds to TRBD2 (7 bases). The germline V gene encodes CDR1 SGHTA and CDR2 FQGNSA. CDR3 length: 16 residues. Trimming took off 4 bases at V and 2 bases at J, with 16 bases between the two ends. The CDR3 DNA follows: TGTGCCAGCAGCTGGCGGGGGCGGGGAAACACAGATACGCAGTATTTT. Its translation: CASSWRGRGNTDTQYF.

This clone has just one count. The chain joins TRBV18 to TRBJ2-1; TRBD1 might be the D (6 bases). The germline gives CDR1 KGHSH, CDR2 LQKENI. Trimming removed 4 bases at V and 10 bases at J, with 11 bases between. There are 12 residues in the CDR3. The CDR3, as DNA: TGTGCCAGCTCACTTGGGGACACAGAGCAGTTCTTC. Translated, it gives CASSLGDTEQFF. The variable domain in full, completed from reference TRBV18 and TRBJ2-1, reads NAGVMQNPRHLVRRRGQEARLRCSPMKGHSHVYWYRQLPEEGLKFMVYLQKENIIDESGMPKERFSAEFPKEGPSILRIQQVVRGDSAAYFCASSLGDTEQFFGPGTRLTVL.

The chain couples TRBV30 to TRBJ1-2, with D tentatively TRBD1 (5 bases). This CDR3 is 14 amino acids long. The germline V gene encodes CDR1 GTSNPN and CDR2 SVGIG (reference sequence). Trimming removed 3 bases at V and 7 bases at J, with 18 bases between. For the CDR3, the DNA is TGTGCCTGGAGGAGAGTCGGGGGAGATGGTGGCTACACCTTC. Translation: CAWRRVGGDGGYTF.

The chain recombines TRBV6-1 with TRBJ2-3, with TRBD2 as a possible D gene (5 bases). The CDR3 totals 12 residues. Germline V gene data show CDR1 as MNHNS and CDR2 as SASEGT. The V gene lost 3 bases and the J gene lost 6 bases, with 7 bases spanning the gap. This CDR3 is CASSEIADTQYF. CDR3 nucleotides: TGTGCCAGCAGTGAGATAGCGGATACGCAGTATTTT.

Only one count was recorded for this clone. V is TRBV18 and J is TRBJ1-1; D unresolved. This CDR3 has 13 amino acids. Trimming cost V 6 bases and J 5 bases, with 13 bases left between them. Per germline, CDR1 KGHSH and CDR2 LQKENI. This chain's CDR3 is CASSPDKVTEAFF. The DNA of the CDR3 is TGTGCCAGCTCCCCAGACAAGGTAACTGAAGCTTTCTTT. Using reference TRBV18 and TRBJ1-1 for the parts outside the CDR3, the full variable domain is NAGVMQNPRHLVRRRGQEARLRCSPMKGHSHVYWYRQLPEEGLKFMVYLQKENIIDESGMPKERFSAEFPKEGPSILRIQQVVRGDSAAYFCASSPDKVTEAFFGQGTRLTVV.

This clone has only one observation. This specimen includes other DNA sequences encoding the same CDR3. This chain connects TRBV12-3 or TRBV12-4 to TRBJ1-1; the D is unclear. The CDR3 covers 13 residues. Between the trimmed V and J ends, which lost 3 bases and 4 bases, there was a span of 9 bases. The CDR3 sequence is CASSFSEGTEAFF. As DNA, the CDR3 is TGTGCCAGCAGTTTTTCTGAGGGCACTGAAGCTTTCTTT.

In its sample, this clone was seen a few times. The V call is TRBV5-6, the J call TRBJ2-3, with D tentatively TRBD2 (6 bases). Looked up from germline, CDR1 is SGHDT and CDR2 is YYEEEE. Trimming cost V 1 base and J 4 bases, with 10 bases left between them. This CDR3 spans 14 amino acids. CDR3 amino acids: CASSLRDSADTQYF. As DNA, the CDR3 is TGTGCCAGCAGCTTGCGGGACTCCGCAGATACGCAGTATTTT.

This rearrangement joins TRBV29-1 to TRBJ2-1; 8 bases align to TRBD1. The CDR3 contains 15 residues. Germline V lookup: CDR1 SQVTM, CDR2 ANQGSEA. V was pared by 7 bases and J by 0 bases, with 8 bases of the junction left unmatched. CDR3 nucleotides: TGCAGCGCTTACAGGGGGTCAAGCTCCTACAATGAGCAGTTCTTC. It yields the protein CSAYRGSSSYNEQFF.

The chain employs TRBV24-1 and TRBJ1-5; D remains unclear. CDR3 length: 16 amino acids. CDR1 and CDR2 (germline): KGHDR, SFDVKD. The V end lost 5 bases, the J end lost 0 bases, and 13 bases lay between the germline ends. The CDR3 sequence is CATSGSGRDSNQPQHF. The CDR3 bases are TGTGCCACCAGTGGGTCCGGGAGGGATAGCAATCAGCCCCAGCATTTT.